The rows below give T cell receptor beta chains drawn from one sample of a study of radiotherapy plus CTLA-4 blockade in lung cancer. Generated by immunoSEQ multiplex PCR, the TCRdb table keeps only in-frame clones and is missing some. Of about 62,000 clones in the sample, roughly 76% were seen once. The sample consisted of peripheral blood, taken from a patient treated with radiotherapy plus ipilimumab. The receptor source for this set is a human donor with non-small cell lung cancer who had a complete response to radiotherapy plus ipilimumab. CDR3s include the opening cysteine and the closing phenylalanine or tryptophan. The D gene is left open where the match is weak. Only some rows state a clone size, as once, few, many or a class for expanded clones.

D	J	V	size	CDR3	DNA
.	TRBJ1-1	TRBV29-1	few	CSVEAMAGTTEAFF	TGCAGCGTTGAAGCCATGGCGGGGACCACTGAAGCTTTCTTT
TRBD2	TRBJ2-7	TRBV6-6	few	CASSYSRAGGNEQYF	TGTGCCAGCAGTTACTCGAGAGCGGGGGGGAACGAGCAGTACTTC
.	TRBJ2-7	TRBV28	.	CASCPPGGVREQYF	TGTGCCAGCTGCCCGCCCGGAGGGGTTCGGGAGCAGTACTTC
TRBD1	TRBJ2-2	TRBV2	.	CASRRQGTNTGELFF	TGTGCCAGCAGGAGACAGGGGACGAACACCGGGGAGCTGTTTTTT
.	TRBJ2-2	TRBV9	.	CASSVLSGGTNTGELFF	TGTGCCAGCAGCGTGCTCTCTGGAGGGACGAACACCGGGGAGCTGTTTTTT
TRBD1	TRBJ1-5	TRBV2	.	CASSDLTGMFSPQHF	TGTGCCAGCAGTGATTTGACAGGGATGTTCAGCCCCCAGCATTTT
.	TRBJ1-2	TRBV4-3	.	CASSQVENYGYTF	TGCGCCAGCAGCCAAGTCGAGAACTATGGCTACACCTTC
TRBD1	TRBJ1-1	TRBV2	.	CASSLTGLTEAFF	TGTGCCAGCAGTTTGACAGGGTTGACTGAAGCTTTCTTT
.	TRBJ2-5	TRBV6-1	.	CASSETPEQTQYF	TGTGCCAGCAGTGAAACACCGGAGCAGACCCAGTACTTC
.	TRBJ2-3	TRBV18	.	CASSPPQRLSTDTQYF	TGTGCCAGCTCACCACCTCAGAGGCTGAGCACAGATACGCAGTATTTT
TRBD1	TRBJ2-7	TRBV14	.	CASSQPTTGGLPYEQYF	TGTGCCAGCAGCCAGCCAACAACAGGGGGCCTCCCCTACGAGCAGTACTTC
TRBD2	TRBJ2-5	TRBV10-2	.	CASLPGGEEETQYF	TGCGCCAGCCTTCCTGGGGGGGAGGAAGAGACCCAGTACTTC
.	TRBJ2-7	TRBV4-1	.	CASSQDSSRGASPYEQYF	TGCGCCAGCAGCCAAGACTCCTCTCGGGGAGCGAGTCCCTACGAGCAGTACTTC
.	TRBJ1-1	TRBV7-9	once	CASSLTGNTEAFF	TGTGCCAGCAGCTTGACGGGGAACACTGAAGCTTTCTTT
.	TRBJ2-1	TRBV18	.	CASSPPGWRSPTSEQFF	TGTGCCAGCTCACCACCGGGGTGGAGGTCCCCTACCAGCGAGCAGTTCTTC
TRBD1	TRBJ1-2	TRBV18	.	CASSPASGQGVYGYTF	TGTGCCAGCTCACCGGCCTCGGGACAGGGAGTCTATGGCTACACCTTC
.	TRBJ2-7	TRBV6-6	few	CASISGAYEQYF	TGTGCCAGCATCTCCGGGGCCTACGAGCAGTACTTC
.	TRBJ2-3	TRBV30	.	CAWSVRTLGADTQYF	TGTGCCTGGAGTGTACGGACACTTGGAGCAGATACGCAGTATTTT
TRBD1	TRBJ1-1	TRBV10-2	.	CASSEVGQGLVNTEAFF	TGCGCCAGCAGTGAGGTTGGACAGGGGCTAGTGAACACTGAAGCTTTCTTT
TRBD2	TRBJ2-7	TRBV14	.	CASSQGLAGGYEQYF	TGTGCCAGCAGCCAGGGGCTAGCGGGGGGCTACGAGCAGTACTTC
TRBD1	TRBJ2-1	TRBV9	.	CASSVEIGDSRLLF	TGTGCCAGCAGCGTGGAAATCGGGGACAGCCGGCTCCTCTTC
.	TRBJ1-5	TRBV28	once	CASGGYSNQPQHF	TGTGCCAGCGGAGGTTATAGCAATCAGCCCCAGCATTTT
TRBD1	TRBJ2-5	TRBV6-6	.	CASSGQGKETQYF	TGTGCCAGCAGTGGACAGGGTAAAGAGACCCAGTACTTC
.	TRBJ2-1	TRBV7-3	.	CASSLGAEGYNEQFF	TGTGCCAGCAGCTTAGGGGCGGAAGGGTACAATGAGCAGTTCTTC
TRBD2	TRBJ2-1	TRBV27	.	CASSRLAGESVGEQFF	TGTGCCAGCAGTCGACTAGCGGGAGAGTCGGTGGGTGAGCAGTTCTTC
.	TRBJ1-4	TRBV7-2	.	CASSLSQGGGEKLFF	TGTGCCAGCAGCCTATCACAAGGTGGAGGGGAAAAACTGTTTTTT
.	TRBJ2-5	TRBV7-9	few	CASSSLKESGETQYF	TGTGCCAGCAGCTCCTTGAAGGAGTCGGGAGAGACCCAGTACTTC
TRBD1	TRBJ2-7	TRBV27	.	CASSYRGRASYEQYF	TGTGCCAGCAGTTACAGGGGACGGGCTTCCTACGAGCAGTACTTC
TRBD1	TRBJ1-1	TRBV28	.	CASTIGQVGATEAFF	TGTGCCAGCACCATCGGACAGGTGGGGGCGACTGAAGCTTTCTTT
TRBD2	TRBJ2-1	TRBV4-3	.	CASSQGKASGDNEQFF	TGCGCCAGCAGCCAAGGCAAGGCTAGCGGGGATAATGAGCAGTTCTTC
.	TRBJ1-6	TRBV19	.	CASSIRQDGLQDSPLHF	TGTGCCAGTAGTATTCGACAGGACGGCCTCCAGGATTCACCCCTCCACTTT
.	TRBJ2-4	TRBV28	.	CASSEGVKNIQYF	TGTGCCAGCAGTGAGGGGGTCAAAAACATTCAGTACTTC
.	TRBJ1-3	TRBV30	many	CAWTVSGNTIYF	TGTGCCTGGACGGTCTCTGGAAACACCATATATTTT
.	TRBJ1-5	TRBV7-9	.	CASSPHSFGPQHF	TGTGCCAGTAGCCCCCACAGTTTTGGGCCCCAGCATTTT
.	TRBJ1-2	TRBV7-8	few	CASSPIGREDYGYTF	TGTGCCAGCAGCCCTATCGGCAGGGAGGACTATGGCTACACCTTC
TRBD1	TRBJ1-2	TRBV4-1	few	CASSPSVQGDYGYTF	TGCGCCAGCAGCCCGAGTGTCCAGGGGGATTATGGCTACACCTTC
.	TRBJ1-5	TRBV2	.	CASSVSPLGNQPQHF	TGTGCCAGCAGTGTATCCCCTCTTGGCAATCAGCCCCAGCATTTT
.	TRBJ1-1	TRBV5-1	.	CASSLSAAGTEAFF	TGCGCCAGCAGCTTGTCGGCGGCGGGCACTGAAGCTTTCTTT
.	TRBJ2-7	TRBV6-6	few	CASSQAAGPSYEQYF	TGTGCCAGCAGCCAGGCGGCGGGGCCCTCCTACGAGCAGTACTTC
.	TRBJ1-1	TRBV30	once	CAWEVNTEAFF	TGTGCCTGGGAGGTTAACACTGAAGCTTTCTTT